This passage covers 8 T cell receptor beta chains from one sample sequenced in a study of T cell repertoires in cytomegalovirus infection. TCRdb independently ran MiXCR on the reads; one entry per CDR3 protein. Of 300,000 to 400,000 distinct CDR3 sequences in the sample, 8% to 9.5% were seen once. Sample: PBMCs. The receptor source for this set is a human donor in good health (CMV status not recorded). Some clones in this sample may be carry-over from other donors' samples.

The rearrangement uses TRBV25-1 and TRBJ2-3; D not certain. The CDR3 is 11 amino acids. V was trimmed by 4 bases and J by 14 bases, leaving 13 bases between them. CDR1 and CDR2 (germline): MGHDK, SYGVNS. DNA for the CDR3: TGTGCCAGCAGTGCGGGCCCCCGGCGGTATTTT. Protein sequence: CASSAGPRRYF.

This clonotype showed up many times. The chain carries TRBV7-2 and TRBJ1-1; D is undetermined. The CDR3 is 12 amino acids. V was cut by 0 bases and J by 6 bases, with 5 bases left in between. Germline CDR1 reads SGHTA; CDR2 reads FQGNSA. Written as DNA, the CDR3 is TGTGCCAGCAGCTTAGCTGGGCCTGAAGCTTTCTTT. Translated: CASSLAGPEAFF.

This clonotype was observed at least ten times. V is TRBV28 and J is TRBJ1-5, with 8 bases lining up with TRBD1. The ends lost 9 bases at V and 7 bases at J; junction bases unmatched: 14. This CDR3 region has 15 residues. Germline values: CDR1 MDHEN, CDR2 SYDVKM. The DNA of the CDR3 is TGTGCCAGTAGAGACTCAGGGGGCGCGGGGCAGCCCCAGCATTTT. It codes for CASRDSGGAGQPQHF.

This clonotype was observed many times. V is TRBV10-3 and J is TRBJ2-7, with D perhaps matching TRBD2 (5 bases). There are 15 residues in the CDR3. Germline CDR1 reads ENHRY; CDR2 reads SYGVKD. V gave up 4 bases and J gave up 4 bases, with 17 bases separating them. For the CDR3, the DNA is TGTGCCATCAGTGCGGGCCAGCGGTTGGGGTACGAGCAGTACTTC. Its translation: CAISAGQRLGYEQYF.

In its sample, this clonotype was seen a few times. A read error may produce the germline difference seen at one junction end. The rearrangement joins TRBV10-3 to TRBJ1-6, with D maybe TRBD1 (5 bases). Germline assignment: CDR1 ENHRY and CDR2 SYGVKD. This CDR3 contains 14 residues. This CDR3 reads CAVCRDSNNSPLHF. The CDR3 bases are TGTGCCGTCTGCCGGGACTCCAATAATTCACCCCTCCACTTT.

The CDR3 reads CATGLGGSAGNTIYF. In DNA form, the CDR3 reads TGTGCCACCGGACTTGGGGGGTCTGCTGGAAACACCATATATTTT. The chain couples TRBV19 to TRBJ1-3, with a possible D match to TRBD1 (5 bases). In germline, CDR1 is LNHDA, CDR2 SQIVND (reference sequence). The CDR3 spans 15 residues. V lost 10 bases to trimming and J lost 2 bases, with 18 bases between them. Based on the CDR3 plus reference TRBV19 and TRBJ1-3, the full variable domain is DGGITQSPKYLFRKEGQNVTLSCEQNLNHDAMYWYRQDPGQGLRLIYYSQIVNDFQKGDIAEGYSVSREKKESFPLTVTSAQKNPTAFYLCATGLGGSAGNTIYFGEGSWLTVV.

This clonotype was seen more than once but under ten times. The chain combines TRBV29-1 with TRBJ1-1; TRBD1 matches at 7 bases. There are 12 residues in the CDR3. V gave up 6 bases and J gave up 10 bases; unmatched junction bases: 11. Germline CDR1 reads SQVTM; CDR2 reads ANQGSEA. The CDR3 nucleotides read TGCAGCGTCGCTGACAGGGTGGAGGGAGCTTTCTTT. It yields the protein CSVADRVEGAFF.

Many counts were recorded for this clonotype. The chain employs TRBV28 and TRBJ1-2, with D perhaps TRBD1 (6 bases). The CDR3 runs to 13 residues. The germline gives CDR1 MDHEN, CDR2 SYDVKM. V lost 8 bases to trimming and J lost 4 bases, with 14 bases between them. CDR3 region: CASGGRTAYGYTF. The CDR3 bases are TGTGCCAGCGGGGGACGGACAGCCTATGGCTACACCTTC.